The T cell receptor beta chain described here comes from a study of CD8+CD57+ T cells in acquired aplastic anemia. According to the study, genomic DNA was the template for TCR beta VDJ and CDR3 profiling. TCRdb called the reads again in MiXCR, with one record for every CDR3 protein. The table shows roughly 300,000 distinct CDR3 sequences, with approximately 57% occurring only once. This clonotype was picked up many times. Its specificity is not known. Broader study findings: Patients and controls were not found to differ significantly in CD8+ Simpson's diversity.

The V gene lost 5 bases and the J gene lost 2 bases, with 12 bases spanning the gap. This CDR3 contains 14 residues. Germline-derived CDR1 and CDR2 are SGHTA and FQGTGA. The chain recombines TRBV7-3 with TRBJ1-1; D not certain. Source material: sorted CD4+, CD8+, or CD8+CD57+ T cells (not recorded which) from PBMCs. This TCR was sampled from a human donor with severe aplastic anemia or a healthy control (not recorded which). Here the CDR3 DNA reads TGTGCCAGCAGCCGCCTCCCCGGAAACACTGAAGCTTTCTTT. Amino acid sequence: CASSRLPGNTEAFF.